A single sample is the source of the 25 T cell receptor beta chains below, sequenced in a study of identical twins. TCRdb redid the calling of the 5' RACE reads with MiXCR, one entry per CDR3 protein. The table has roughly 690,000 distinct CDR3 sequences, 5.5% to 7.5% seen once. Sequenced material: naive T cells sorted from blood. The receptors shown here come from a man aged 18 to 29 in good health.

The chain is built from TRBV5-1 and TRBJ2-2; D could derive from TRBD1 or TRBD2 (6 bases each). V was clipped by 0 bases and J by 0 bases, with 15 bases between them. In germline, CDR1 is SGHRS, CDR2 YFSETQ. This CDR3 spans 18 amino acids. The CDR3 coding sequence is TGCGCCAGCAGCTTGGATGTGGTGGGGGGCGCGAACACCGGGGAGCTGTTTTTT. Translating gives CASSLDVVGGANTGELFF.

The CDR3 DNA reads TGTGCCAGCAGCTTGGGACAGGGGGTGACAGGCGAGCAGTACTTC. Amino acids: CASSLGQGVTGEQYF. The V gene is TRBV7-2, the J gene TRBJ2-7, with 11 bases lining up with TRBD1. CDR3 length: 15 amino acids. J lost 6 bases, V lost 3 bases, and 7 bases had no gene match. Per the germline V gene, CDR1 is SGHTA and CDR2 is FQGNSA.

This clonotype was counted between two and nine times. The gene calls are TRBV7-2 and TRBJ1-5; 9 bases are a match to TRBD1. The V gene's germline CDR1 is SGHTA and CDR2 FQGNSA. The J segment lost 5 bases and the V segment lost 5 bases, leaving 7 bases of the junction unmatched. The CDR3 covers 15 residues. The CDR3 loop is CASSRRQGGDQPQHF. The DNA of the CDR3 is TGTGCCAGCAGCCGACGACAGGGGGGGGATCAGCCCCAGCATTTT.

This clonotype came up many times. The chain is built from TRBV7-9 and TRBJ2-1; 10 positions match TRBD1. J gave up 4 bases and V 4 bases, and 10 bases lay outside the gene matches. Germline V lookup: CDR1 SEHNR, CDR2 FQNEAQ (reference sequence). This CDR3 contains 17 residues. The CDR3 nucleotides are TGTGCCAGCAGCTCTTTGGGGACAGGGGATGCGTACAATGAGCAGTTCTTC. It encodes CASSSLGTGDAYNEQFF.

The genes are TRBV6-5 and TRBJ1-1, with 11 bases identical to TRBD1. V shed 4 bases and J 4 bases; nucleotides not matched to a gene: 8. CDR3 length equals 16 residues. Germline CDR1 and CDR2: MNHEY and SVGAGI. The CDR3 DNA sequence: TGTGCCAGCAGTTCTAATGCCGGGACAGGGGGCACTGAAGCTTTCTTT. It yields the protein CASSSNAGTGGTEAFF.

This clonotype was seen a handful of times. V is TRBV20-1 and J is TRBJ2-1; TRBD2 agrees at 14 bases. The CDR3 is 15 residues long. The V and J ends lost 3 bases and 6 bases, in that order; junction bases with no gene match: 4. The germline V gene encodes CDR1 DFQATT and CDR2 SNEGSKA (reference sequence). CDR3 nucleotides: TGCAGTGCTAGGGCCGGGACTAGCGGGAGCAATGAGCAGTTCTTC. It is translated as CSARAGTSGSNEQFF.

This clonotype has just a few counts. This sequence joins TRBV5-5 and TRBJ2-7, with a tentative D call TRBD1 (6 bases). This CDR3 spans 12 amino acids. CDR1 and CDR2 from the germline V gene are SGHKS and YYEKEE (reference sequence). The ends were cut back, 3 bases at V and 4 bases at J, with 8 bases in the middle. The CDR3 DNA reads TGTGCCAGCAGCTGGCAGGGGTACGAGCAGTACTTC. As protein: CASSWQGYEQYF.

This clonotype was found a few times. V usage is TRBV7-8 and J usage is TRBJ2-3, with 7 bases aligning to TRBD2. This CDR3 region has 13 residues. V shed 5 bases, J shed 11 bases, and the junction held 10 bases outside the gene matches. Germline CDR1 SGHVS, CDR2 FQNEAQ. The CDR3 nucleotides are TGTGCCAGCAGCGGAGGAACTAGCGAAAGGCAGTATTTT. Translating gives CASSGGTSERQYF.

Here the CDR3 DNA reads TGTGCCTGGAGTGTGGTTTACACTGAAGCTTTCTTT. Translated, it gives CAWSVVYTEAFF. The chain joins TRBV30 to TRBJ1-1; no definite D call. V was clipped by 0 bases and J by 3 bases, with 5 bases between them. Germline CDR1 GTSNPN, CDR2 SVGIG (reference sequence). The CDR3 totals 12 residues.

This clonotype was detected many times. The chain is built from TRBV5-1 and TRBJ2-3; TRBD2 is a possible D gene (6 bases). Germline V gene lookup returns CDR1 SGHRS and CDR2 YFSETQ. The V end lost 0 bases, the J end lost 0 bases, and 11 bases lay between the germline ends. This CDR3 region has 16 residues. The CDR3 DNA reads TGCGCCAGCAGCTTGGGTGGTAGCGGCAGCACAGATACGCAGTATTTT. Translated, it gives CASSLGGSGSTDTQYF.

V and J are TRBV4-1 and TRBJ2-1; D is perhaps TRBD2 (5 bases). CDR3 length: 15 residues. V dropped 0 bases and J dropped 8 bases, with 14 bases sitting between them. The germline V gene has CDR1 MGHRA and CDR2 YSYEKL. The CDR3: CASSQEGLALHEQFF. The CDR3 nucleotides read TGCGCCAGCAGCCAAGAAGGTCTAGCCCTCCATGAGCAGTTCTTC.

This clonotype was seen repeatedly, ten times or more. The V call is TRBV4-2, the J call TRBJ1-1; tentatively, D is TRBD1 (6 bases). Germline CDR1 reads LGHNA; CDR2 reads YNFKEQ. This CDR3 contains 14 residues. Deletions cut 1 base from V and 3 bases from J, with 9 bases between. CDR3 in amino acids: CASSQVQGHTEAFF. Here the CDR3 DNA reads TGTGCCAGCAGCCAAGTTCAGGGGCACACTGAAGCTTTCTTT.

This clonotype was detected a few times. Written as DNA, the CDR3 is TGCAGTGCTAGAGATCTAAGCGAGAGCACAGATACGCAGTATTTT. Its translation is CSARDLSESTDTQYF. J is TRBJ2-3 and V is TRBV20-1, with D unresolved. Trimming took off 0 bases at V and 0 bases at J, with 10 bases between the two ends. Germline V gene data show CDR1 as DFQATT and CDR2 as SNEGSKA (reference sequence). The CDR3 length is 15 residues.

In its sample, this clonotype was seen a few times. V usage is TRBV9 and J usage is TRBJ1-5; possibly TRBD1 for D (5 bases). CDR1 is SGDLS, CDR2 YYNGEE, per germline. V was pared by 3 bases and J by 5 bases, with 15 bases between. The CDR3 runs to 15 residues. The CDR3 coding sequence is TGTGCCAGCAGCGGCCCATCGGGGGGAGATCAGCCCCAGCATTTT. Its protein product is CASSGPSGGDQPQHF.

A word on this clonotype: This may be a read error, as it is one base from a much larger clone. In this CDR3 the conserved last residue, phenylalanine or tryptophan, is missing, so a read error is likely. The chain employs TRBV7-9 and TRBJ2-7, with TRBD1 matching over 8 bases. The CDR3 has 14 residues. Germline CDR1 reads SEHNR; CDR2 reads FQNEAQ (reference sequence). V shed 3 bases, J shed 1 base, and the junction held 2 bases outside the gene matches. The CDR3 sequence is CASSFDRGSYEQYS. The CDR3 nucleotides are TGTGCCAGCAGCTTCGACAGGGGATCCTACGAGCAGTACTCC.

This clonotype was counted a few times. The chain uses TRBV6-2 or TRBV6-3 and TRBJ2-1, with TRBD2 matching over 13 bases. This CDR3 has 15 residues. J was trimmed by 7 bases and V by 2 bases; bases with no gene match: 2. Germline V lookup: CDR1 MNHEY, CDR2 SVGEGT. CDR3 in amino acids: CASSYGTSGINEQFF. The CDR3, as DNA: TGTGCCAGCAGTTACGGGACTAGCGGGATTAATGAGCAGTTCTTC.

This clonotype has only a few counts. The chain couples TRBV12-3 or TRBV12-4 to TRBJ2-1, with 10 bases aligning to TRBD2. V shed 6 bases and J 3 bases; nucleotides not matched to a gene: 2. The CDR3 runs to 14 residues. CDR3 sequence: CASRASGSYNEQFF. The CDR3 DNA reads TGTGCCAGCAGGGCTAGCGGGAGCTACAATGAGCAGTTCTTC.

The chain recombines TRBV4-1 with TRBJ2-3, with 9 bases fitting TRBD2. The trim removed 4 bases at V and 4 bases at J, leaving 9 bases unmatched. Germline CDR1 reads MGHRA; CDR2 reads YSYEKL. The CDR3 is 16 residues long. The CDR3 sequence: CASSRVAGDGADTQYF. The CDR3 DNA is TGCGCCAGCAGCCGAGTAGCGGGAGACGGCGCAGATACGCAGTATTTT.

This clonotype was picked up a small number of times. V is TRBV21-1 and J is TRBJ2-1; TRBD2 is the table's D call, not checked against the DNA. TRBV21-1 is listed as a pseudogene. This CDR3 has 13 residues. In nucleotides, the CDR3 is TGTGCCAGCAGCAAGGGAGAAAATAATGAGCAGTTCTTC. As protein: CASSKGENNEQFF.

The table lists this clonotype with many counts. The genes are TRBV10-3 and TRBJ2-2; 10 bases map to TRBD2. V lost 6 bases to trimming and J lost 4 bases; unmatched junction nucleotides: 5. The CDR3 is 15 residues long. Germline CDR1 reads ENHRY; CDR2 reads SYGVKD. CDR3: CAISQREGPTGELFF. As DNA, the CDR3 is TGTGCCATCAGCCAGCGGGAGGGCCCCACCGGGGAGCTGTTTTTT.

This clonotype was counted between two and nine times. This rearrangement joins TRBV29-1 to TRBJ1-2, with D perhaps TRBD1 (5 bases). The CDR3 extends over 11 amino acids. Looked up from germline, CDR1 is SQVTM and CDR2 is ANQGSEA. The germline V and J ends were trimmed by 6 bases and 6 bases, with 11 bases remaining between them. CDR3 protein: CSVDKGNGYTF. DNA for the CDR3: TGCAGCGTGGATAAGGGGAATGGCTACACCTTC.

This clonotype was counted many times. The chain is built from TRBV7-2 and TRBJ2-7; 13 nucleotides line up with TRBD2. The CDR3 contains 16 residues. Looked up from germline, CDR1 is SGHTA and CDR2 is FQGNSA. V dropped 1 base and J dropped 6; count of bases not matched to a gene: 6. As DNA, the CDR3 is TGTGCCAGCAGCTTAGAACTAGCGGGAGGGCCGTTCGAGCAGTACTTC. This sequence encodes CASSLELAGGPFEQYF.

This sequence joins TRBV12-3 or TRBV12-4 and TRBJ2-1; D is perhaps TRBD2 (5 bases). Trimming pared 7 bases from V and 5 bases from J, leaving 12 bases between. The CDR3 is 13 residues long. As DNA, the CDR3 is TGTGCCAGCAACATGGGGAGTAACAATGAGCAGTTCTTC. Protein product: CASNMGSNNEQFF.

This clonotype has at least ten counts. The rearrangement uses TRBV28 and TRBJ2-2, with D uncertain. Germline V gives CDR1 MDHEN, CDR2 SYDVKM. Trimming took off 6 bases at V and 0 bases at J, with 5 bases between the two ends. This CDR3 has 13 residues. Here the CDR3 reads CASRNANTGELFF. In DNA form, the CDR3 reads TGTGCCAGCAGGAATGCGAACACCGGGGAGCTGTTTTTT.

The chain combines TRBV7-8 with TRBJ2-1; 12 positions match TRBD2. Germline trimming cut 5 bases from V and 8 bases from J; bases unmatched to any gene: 16. Germline CDR1 is SGHVS and CDR2 is FQNEAQ. This CDR3 has 18 residues. CDR3: CASSLRPSGRGIRDEQFF. The CDR3 DNA reads as TGTGCCAGCAGCCTCCGACCTAGCGGGAGGGGGATTAGAGATGAGCAGTTCTTC.